Sequencing of this T cell receptor (beta chain) was carried out in a study of T cells in Graves' hyperthyroidism and ophthalmopathy. Study-wide results and caveats: Model predictions of ophthalmopathy came a median around 6.5 months before onset.

The germline CDR1 and CDR2 sequences are SEHNR and FQNEAQ (reference sequence). V shed 4 bases, J shed 2 bases, and the junction held 5 bases outside the gene matches. This CDR3 has 15 amino acids. TCR beta CDR3 sequences were amplified from RNA transcripts. First-round RT-PCR targeting the TCR CDR3 was performed with the HTBI primer set. Using its own MiXCR run on the multiplex PCR reads, TCRdb lists one record per CDR3 protein. The sample carries about 480,000 distinct CDR3 sequences, about 15% recorded once. At least ten counts were recorded for this clonotype. Its antigen is unknown. The sequence was collected from a woman aged 18-30 years with Graves' hyperthyroidism. The source material was blood. The V and J genes are TRBV7-9 and TRBJ2-3, with 8 nucleotides matching TRBD2. The CDR3: CASSYTSGVTDTQYF. The CDR3 nucleotides read TGTGCCAGCAGCTATACTAGCGGAGTCACAGATACGCAGTATTTT.